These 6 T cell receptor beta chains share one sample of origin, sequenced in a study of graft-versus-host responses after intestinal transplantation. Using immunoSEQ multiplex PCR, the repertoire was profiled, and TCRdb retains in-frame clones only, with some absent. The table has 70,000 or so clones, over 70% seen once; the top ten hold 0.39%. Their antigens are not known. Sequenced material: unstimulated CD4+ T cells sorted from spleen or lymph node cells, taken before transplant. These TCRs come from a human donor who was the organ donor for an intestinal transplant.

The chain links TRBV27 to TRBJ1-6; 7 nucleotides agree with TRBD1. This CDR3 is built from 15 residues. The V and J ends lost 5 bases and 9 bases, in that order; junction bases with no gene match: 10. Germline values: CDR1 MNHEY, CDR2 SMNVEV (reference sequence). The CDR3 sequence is CASSPPPTGTSPLHF. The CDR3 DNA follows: TGTGCCAGCAGTCCCCCTCCGACAGGGACTTCACCCCTCCACTTT.

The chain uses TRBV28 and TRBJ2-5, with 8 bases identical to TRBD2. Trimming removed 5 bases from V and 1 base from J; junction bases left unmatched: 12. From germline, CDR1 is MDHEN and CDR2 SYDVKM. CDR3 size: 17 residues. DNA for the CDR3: TGTGCCAGCAGTCCGACGGTAGGGACTAGGGTCCAAGAGACCCAGTACTTC. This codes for CASSPTVGTRVQETQYF.

For the CDR3, the DNA is TGTGCCAGCAGTCAGGGGGATCAGCCCCAGCATTTT. As protein: CASSQGDQPQHF. V and J are TRBV28 and TRBJ1-5; 7 bases are a match to TRBD1. Germline values: CDR1 MDHEN, CDR2 SYDVKM. The length of the CDR3 is 12 residues. V shed 5 bases, J shed 5 bases, and the junction held 0 bases outside the gene matches.

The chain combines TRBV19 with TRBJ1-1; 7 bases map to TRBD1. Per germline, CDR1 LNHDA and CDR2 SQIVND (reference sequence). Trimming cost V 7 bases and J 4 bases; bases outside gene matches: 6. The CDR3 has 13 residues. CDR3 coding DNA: TGTGCCAGTATTTACCAGGGGGGCACTGAAGCTTTCTTT. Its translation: CASIYQGGTEAFF.

DNA of the CDR3: TGTGCCAGCAGCTTAAAATTCGGGGGATACACTGAAGCTTTCTTT. Protein: CASSLKFGGYTEAFF. The rearrangement uses TRBV7-9 and TRBJ1-1; tentative D call: TRBD1 (5 bases). The germline V gene encodes CDR1 SEHNR and CDR2 FQNEAQ (reference sequence). V lost 2 bases and J 3 bases, leaving 13 bases between the germline ends. The CDR3 contains 15 residues.

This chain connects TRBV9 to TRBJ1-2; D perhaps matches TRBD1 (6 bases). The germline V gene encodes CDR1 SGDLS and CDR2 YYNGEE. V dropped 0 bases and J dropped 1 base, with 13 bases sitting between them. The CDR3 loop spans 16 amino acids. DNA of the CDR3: TGTGCCAGCAGCGTAGGTCTGGGGGCGGGTAACTATGGCTACACCTTC. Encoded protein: CASSVGLGAGNYGYTF.